This T cell receptor beta chain was identified in a study of regulatory T cells in long-lasting Graves disease. Described time point: newly diagnosed GD, antithyroid drugs for less than 3 months. Researchers made the TCR library from RNA that was extracted from PBMCs. The CDR3 is made up of 13 amino acids. Germline-derived CDR1 and CDR2 are MDHEN and SYDVKM. With V trimmed by 5 bases and J by 3 bases, 3 bases remained unmatched. According to the study, TCR beta libraries were built with iRepertoire HTBI primers and CDR3-region Arm-PCR. Original methodology: Identified across the samples were around 62 TRBV segments and 13 to 15 TRBJ segments. TCRdb recomputed calls from the multiplex PCR reads with MiXCR, one row per CDR3 protein. The V and J calls come from TCRdb's annotation, not from the publication. This sample has 400,000 to 500,000 distinct CDR3 sequences; 14% occur once, and the top ten carry around a sixth.

General study results and limits: Segments TRBV28, TRBJ1-2 and TRBJ2-5 showed preferential usage in persistent disease. Persistent patients shared more public clonotypes (2,741) than newly diagnosed patients (966).

This clonotype has ten or more counts. Antigen specificity is unknown. The same sample was also used in a study of T cells in Graves' hyperthyroidism and ophthalmopathy.

The sequencing used peripheral blood mononuclear cells (PBMCs), collected at new diagnosis, from a patient treated with antithyroid drugs. The receptor's source is a woman in her 50s with Graves disease. The chain combines TRBV28 with TRBJ2-7, with 8 bases fitting TRBD2. The CDR3 spells CASSIGTSYEQYF. As DNA, the CDR3 is TGTGCCAGCAGTATTGGGACTAGCTACGAGCAGTACTTC.